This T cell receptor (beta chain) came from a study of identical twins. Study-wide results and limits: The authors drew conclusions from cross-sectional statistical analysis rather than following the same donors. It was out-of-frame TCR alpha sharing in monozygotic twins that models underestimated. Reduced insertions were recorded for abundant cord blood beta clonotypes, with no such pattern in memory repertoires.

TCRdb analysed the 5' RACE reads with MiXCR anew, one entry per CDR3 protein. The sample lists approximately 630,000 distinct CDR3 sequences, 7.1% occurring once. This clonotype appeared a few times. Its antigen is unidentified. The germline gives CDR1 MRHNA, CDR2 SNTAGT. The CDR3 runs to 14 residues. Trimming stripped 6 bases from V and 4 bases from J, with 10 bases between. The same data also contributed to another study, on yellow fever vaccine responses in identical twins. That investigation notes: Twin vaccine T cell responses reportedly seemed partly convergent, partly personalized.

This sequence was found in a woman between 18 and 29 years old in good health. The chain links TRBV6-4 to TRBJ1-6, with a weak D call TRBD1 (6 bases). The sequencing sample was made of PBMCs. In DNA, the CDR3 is TGTGCCAGCAGGGAAGACAGGTATAATTCACCCCTCCACTTT. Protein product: CASREDRYNSPLHF.